Below, 3 T cell receptor beta chains from the same sample are listed, as sequenced in a study of beta chain features in type 1 diabetes. The sequenced template was cDNA made from the entire isolated RNA. Sequenced by immunoSEQ multiplex PCR; TCRdb stores in-frame clones only, minus some. The sample comprises hundreds of thousands of clones, approximately 11% of which are singletons, and approximately 0.016% rests with the top ten. Specimen: naive CD4+ T cells from blood. The receptors were gathered from a young woman in good health.

About this clone itself: Other nucleotide sequences in the sample specify the same CDR3. The genes are TRBV7-2 and TRBJ2-5; 16 bases align to TRBD2. CDR1 SGHTA and CDR2 FQGNSA come from the germline V gene. This CDR3 is 16 amino acids long. Trimming at V came to 4 bases and at J to 2 bases, leaving 1 base not matched to a gene. The CDR3 DNA reads TGTGCCAGCAGCTCGGGACTAGCGGGAGGGCAAGAGACCCAGTACTTC. Protein product: CASSSGLAGGQETQYF. Looking up the rest from reference TRBV7-2 and TRBJ2-5 gives the full variable domain: GAGVSQSPSNKVTEKGKDVELRCDPISGHTALYWYRQSLGQGLEFLIYFQGNSAPDKSGLPSDRFSAERTGGSVSTLTIQRTQQEDSAVYLCASSSGLAGGQETQYFGPGTRLLVL.

Only a few counts were recorded for this clone. V is TRBV25-1 and J is TRBJ2-2; TRBD1 might be the D (6 bases). This CDR3 is built from 16 residues. Looked up from germline, CDR1 is MGHDK and CDR2 is SYGVNS. Trimming left V 2 bases short and J 1 base short, with 11 bases between. The CDR3: CASSETRQVNTGELFF. The CDR3 region has the DNA TGTGCCAGCAGTGAAACCCGACAGGTGAACACCGGGGAGCTGTTTTTT.

The rearrangement uses TRBV18 and TRBJ2-1, with 9 bases lining up with TRBD2. The J segment lost 5 bases and the V segment lost 0 bases, leaving 5 bases of the junction unmatched. Germline assignment: CDR1 KGHSH and CDR2 LQKENI. This CDR3 contains 16 residues. The DNA of the CDR3 is TGTGCCAGCTCACCACCCGGGACTAGCCTTCACAATGAGCAGTTCTTC. Protein: CASSPPGTSLHNEQFF.